This TCR beta chain appears in the sequencing data of a study of blood T cell repertoires in COVID-19. The germline V gene has CDR1 SGHTA and CDR2 FQGNSA. There are 15 residues in the CDR3. Trimming pared 1 base from V and 5 bases from J, leaving 9 bases between. Sequencing used immunoSEQ multiplex PCR; TCRdb keeps in-frame clones, though not all of them. The sample contains 45,000 to 60,000 clones, less than 90% of which appear only once. This clonotype was sampled from a human donor in a cohort sampled during active COVID-19. The chain has TRBV7-2 and TRBJ1-6; unclear D gene. Sequencing input: peripheral blood. CDR3 sequence reads: CASSLVAGNNSPLHF. CDR3 in DNA: TGTGCCAGCAGCTTAGTAGCGGGGAATAATTCACCCCTCCACTTT.